One and the same sample provided the 28 T cell receptor beta chains below, sequenced in a study of blood T cell repertoires in COVID-19. Repertoires were generated with immunoSEQ multiplex PCR, while TCRdb's copy carries only in-frame clones and drops some. The sample lists some 150,000 clones; roughly 89% were seen once. Sequencing input: peripheral blood. These receptors originate from a woman between 50 and 59 years old with active or convalescent COVID-19.

The chain links TRBV21-1 to TRBJ2-7; the table names TRBD1, a call not compared with the DNA. TRBV21-1 is a listed pseudogene. There are 21 residues in the CDR3. The chain's CDR3 is CASSKSDRVEDRGPSSYEQYF. CDR3 nucleotides: TGTGCCAGCAGCAAATCAGATAGGGTTGAGGACAGGGGCCCTAGCTCCTACGAGCAGTACTTC.

V usage is TRBV9 and J usage is TRBJ1-1; D perhaps matches TRBD1 (6 bases). This CDR3 region has 17 residues. Between the trimmed V and J ends, which lost 0 bases and 0 bases, there was a span of 15 bases. Germline lookup yields CDR1 SGDLS and CDR2 YYNGEE. CDR3 amino acids: CASSVDEQGSMNTEAFF. The CDR3 region has the DNA TGTGCCAGCAGCGTAGATGAACAGGGCTCCATGAACACTGAAGCTTTCTTT.

The rearrangement joins TRBV7-8 to TRBJ1-1, with D perhaps TRBD1 (6 bases). Germline values: CDR1 SGHVS, CDR2 FQNEAQ. This CDR3 spans 15 amino acids. V lost 0 bases and J lost 2, with 10 bases in between. CDR3 in DNA: TGTGCCAGCAGCTTAGCGAGGGGGTTCAACACTGAAGCTTTCTTT. Its protein product is CASSLARGFNTEAFF.

V is TRBV12-3 or TRBV12-4 and J is TRBJ1-2; tentatively, D is TRBD1 (6 bases). V gave up 5 bases and J gave up 10 bases, with 14 bases separating them. The CDR3 contains 12 residues. DNA of the CDR3: TGTGCCAGCAGTGCCCCGACAGGCAACTACACCTTC. The encoded protein is CASSAPTGNYTF.

This chain uses TRBV25-1 with TRBJ1-2; 9 bases align to TRBD1. After removal of 0 bases from V and 8 bases from J, the junction contained 13 bases not matched to a gene. The CDR3 extends over 17 amino acids. Germline V lookup: CDR1 MGHDK, CDR2 SYGVNS. CDR3 in DNA: TGTGCCAGCAGTGAATACCCAATCCTCACAGGGGGCAACGGCTACACCTTC. Residues: CASSEYPILTGGNGYTF.

The CDR3 DNA follows: TGTGCCAGCACTCCCCCCCTCGACAGGACCTACGAGCAGTACTTC. It encodes CASTPPLDRTYEQYF. V gene TRBV6-5 combines with J gene TRBJ2-7; tentatively, D is TRBD1 (6 bases). Germline CDR1 is MNHEY and CDR2 is SVGAGI. CDR3 size: 15 residues. Trimming took off 7 bases at V and 2 bases at J, with 18 bases between the two ends.

The rearrangement joins TRBV3-1 (or the pseudogene TRBV3-2) to TRBJ2-1; 9 bases are a match to TRBD2. The CDR3 is made up of 15 amino acids. From germline, CDR1 is LGHDT and CDR2 YNNKEL (reference sequence). The V and J ends lost 7 bases and 7 bases, in that order; junction bases with no gene match: 11. CDR3: CASNRGGLAGNEQFF. For the CDR3, the DNA is TGTGCCAGCAACCGGGGGGGACTAGCAGGGAATGAGCAGTTCTTC.

The gene calls are TRBV29-1 and TRBJ1-1, with D hard to call. The V end was cut by 3 bases, the J end by 0 bases, with 5 bases between. The CDR3 sequence is 12 residues long. Germline lookup yields CDR1 SQVTM and CDR2 ANQGSEA. CDR3 protein: CSVDKLNTEAFF. CDR3 coding DNA: TGCAGCGTTGACAAGCTGAACACTGAAGCTTTCTTT.

The chain has TRBV7-3 and TRBJ2-1; 8 bases are shared with TRBD2. The CDR3 covers 17 residues. The V gene end was trimmed by 0 bases and the J gene end by 3 bases; junction bases not matched to a gene: 7. Germline V gene lookup returns CDR1 SGHTA and CDR2 FQGTGA. The CDR3 loop reads CASSLTNPAGDYNEQFF. The CDR3 DNA reads TGTGCCAGCAGCTTAACTAATCCAGCGGGGGACTACAATGAGCAGTTCTTC. The whole variable domain, filled in from reference TRBV7-3 and TRBJ2-1, reads GAGVSQTPSNKVTEKGKYVELRCDPISGHTALYWYRQSLGQGPEFLIYFQGTGAADDSGLPNDRFFAVRPEGSVSTLKIQRTERGDSAVYLCASSLTNPAGDYNEQFFGPGTRLTVL.

This chain connects TRBV6-5 to TRBJ2-5, with 10 bases that match TRBD2. The CDR3 has 15 residues. V trimming: 6 bases; J trimming: 5 bases; junction bases outside the gene matches: 9. CDR1 MNHEY and CDR2 SVGAGI come from the germline V gene. CDR3 bases: TGTGCCAGCAGCTTAGCGGGGGGTCTGGGGGAGACCCAGTACTTC. Amino acid sequence: CASSLAGGLGETQYF.

This clone turned up a few times. The chain couples TRBV2 to TRBJ1-6, with 9 bases matching TRBD1. With 5 bases clipped from V and 9 bases from J, the junction kept 8 bases outside the gene matches. Germline V gives CDR1 SNHLY, CDR2 FYNNEI. The CDR3 extends over 15 amino acids. The CDR3 nucleotides are TGTGCCAGCAGTAACGGACAGGGGCGAATTTCACCCCTCCACTTT. This sequence encodes CASSNGQGRISPLHF.

The chain couples TRBV11-2 to TRBJ1-1, with D tentatively TRBD1 (5 bases). The CDR3 length is 14 residues. Germline V CDR1 and CDR2: SGHAT, FQNNGV. V lost 1 base, J lost 4 bases, and 10 bases lay in between. CDR3 nucleotide sequence: TGTGCCAGCAGCTTAGCCGGGAGGGGCACTGAAGCTTTCTTT. It yields the protein CASSLAGRGTEAFF.

The chain uses TRBV5-1 and TRBJ2-1, with 8 bases lining up with TRBD1. After removal of 2 bases from V and 4 bases from J, the junction contained 2 bases not matched to a gene. There are 14 residues in the CDR3. Germline V gene sequence: CDR1 SGHRS, CDR2 YFSETQ. The DNA of the CDR3 is TGCGCCAGCAGCTTCCAGGGGGCTTACAATGAGCAGTTCTTC. Protein sequence: CASSFQGAYNEQFF.

The V call is TRBV5-6, the J call TRBJ2-7; 11 bases align to TRBD1. V gave up 5 bases and J gave up 0 bases; unmatched junction bases: 1. Per the germline V gene, CDR1 is SGHDT and CDR2 is YYEEEE. The CDR3 contains 14 residues. CDR3 nucleotides: TGTGCCAGCAGAGGGACAGGGGGCTCCTACGAGCAGTACTTC. Its protein is CASRGTGGSYEQYF.

The rearrangement links TRBV2 to TRBJ2-2, with D maybe TRBD1 (5 bases). Germline V CDR1 and CDR2: SNHLY, FYNNEI. V lost 11 bases to trimming and J lost 0 bases, with 16 bases between them. This CDR3 region has 15 residues. For the CDR3, the DNA is TGTGCCCTCAAGGCCAGCAGGGCGAACACCGGGGAGCTGTTTTTT. Translated, it gives CALKASRANTGELFF.

The rearrangement links TRBV25-1 to TRBJ2-3; D possibly corresponds to TRBD2 (5 bases). The germline V gene has CDR1 MGHDK and CDR2 SYGVNS. The V end lost 7 bases, the J end lost 0 bases, and 8 bases lay between the germline ends. CDR3 size: 13 residues. For the CDR3, the DNA is TGTGCCAGCAAAGCGGCTAGCACAGATACGCAGTATTTT. Translation gives CASKAASTDTQYF.

This clone has only one observation. The chain carries TRBV6-2 or TRBV6-3 and TRBJ1-5; a weak D match, TRBD1 (5 bases). Germline assignment: CDR1 MNHEY and CDR2 SVGEGT. CDR3 length equals 16 residues. V lost 1 base and J lost 0, with 10 bases in between. The CDR3 DNA is TGTGCCAGCAGTTACTTGGGGCCGGCTAGCAATCAGCCCCAGCATTTT. Translating gives CASSYLGPASNQPQHF.

Comment on this clone: An end of the junction does not agree with germline; a read error may underlie this. The V and J genes are TRBV7-7 and TRBJ2-5; D ambiguous. The germline gives CDR1 SSHAT, CDR2 FNYEAQ (reference sequence). This CDR3 is built from 15 residues. The chain's CDR3 is CASSLSPRWWETQYF. The CDR3 nucleotides read TGTGCTAGCAGCTTAAGTCCGAGGTGGTGGGAGACCCAGTACTTC. The full variable domain, with the rest looked up from reference TRBV7-7 and TRBJ2-5, is GAGVSQSPRYKVTKRGQDVTLRCDPISSHATLYWYQQALGQGPEFLTYFNYEAQPDKSGLPSDRFSAERPEGSISTLTIQRTEQRDSAMYRCASSLSPRWWETQYFGPGTRLLVL.

The CDR3 region is CAWSGGVLINVYGYTF. CDR3 bases: TGTGCCTGGAGTGGCGGGGTTCTAATCAACGTCTATGGCTACACCTTC. The rearrangement uses TRBV30 and TRBJ1-2; no definite D call. Trimming shortened V by 1 base and J by 4 bases, and 19 bases separated the two germline ends. The CDR3 covers 16 residues. Germline values: CDR1 GTSNPN, CDR2 SVGIG (reference sequence).

V and J are TRBV11-2 and TRBJ1-2; a possible D gene is TRBD1 (5 bases). V dropped 1 base and J dropped 8 bases, with 14 bases sitting between them. The CDR3 runs to 14 residues. The germline CDR1 and CDR2 sequences are SGHAT and FQNNGV. The CDR3 region has the DNA TGTGCCAGCAGCTTAGGGCCGGGAGGGGAAGGCTACACCTTC. Translation gives CASSLGPGGEGYTF.

V usage is TRBV27 and J usage is TRBJ1-4; maybe TRBD1 (5 bases). Germline V lookup: CDR1 MNHEY, CDR2 SMNVEV (reference sequence). The CDR3 has 13 amino acids. V lost 4 bases, J lost 5 bases, and 8 bases lay in between. The CDR3: CASSSNRNEKLFF. CDR3 nucleotide sequence: TGTGCCAGCAGTTCGAACAGGAATGAAAAACTGTTTTTT.

The V gene is TRBV19, the J gene TRBJ1-5; 7 bases are a match to TRBD1. Germline V lookup: CDR1 LNHDA, CDR2 SQIVND (reference sequence). J lost 7 bases, V lost 7 bases, and 7 bases had no gene match. The CDR3 extends over 13 amino acids. The CDR3 coding sequence is TGTGCCAGTAATGACAGGGAGAGGCAGCCCCAGCATTTT. This translates into CASNDRERQPQHF.

The genes are TRBV18 and TRBJ1-3; maybe TRBD1 (6 bases). Trimming removed 1 base at V and 0 bases at J, with 10 bases between. The CDR3 totals 16 residues. Looked up from germline, CDR1 is KGHSH and CDR2 is LQKENI. DNA for the CDR3: TGTGCCAGCTCACCACTTACAGGGAGCTCTGGAAACACCATATATTTT. It translates to CASSPLTGSSGNTIYF.

The V and J genes are TRBV5-1 and TRBJ2-2, with a tentative D call TRBD2 (5 bases). Trimming stripped 5 bases from V and 3 bases from J, with 14 bases between. This CDR3 has 15 amino acids. CDR1 and CDR2 (germline): SGHRS, YFSETQ. CDR3 loop: CASSFLAGHTGELFF. The CDR3 DNA sequence: TGCGCCAGCAGTTTCCTCGCGGGTCACACCGGGGAGCTGTTTTTT.

V usage is TRBV7-3 and J usage is TRBJ2-2; D not certain. V was shortened by 4 bases and J by 3 bases, with 15 bases between the two germline ends. CDR3 length equals 16 residues. The germline V gene has CDR1 SGHTA and CDR2 FQGTGA. In nucleotides, the CDR3 is TGTGCCAGCAGCTCCCGACCCAGCAGCGACACCGGGGAGCTGTTTTTT. Protein: CASSSRPSSDTGELFF.

The J gene is TRBJ1-1, the V gene TRBV27; D gene unclear. V lost 2 bases, J lost 9 bases, and 16 bases lay in between. Germline loops: CDR1 MNHEY, CDR2 SMNVEV (reference sequence). The CDR3 runs to 14 residues. In DNA, the CDR3 is TGTGCCAGCAGTTTAGCCCGGACTTCTACCCAAGCTTTCTTT. It yields the protein CASSLARTSTQAFF.

This chain connects TRBV24-1 to TRBJ1-3, with D uncertain. Germline assignment: CDR1 KGHDR and CDR2 SFDVKD. Trimming took off 4 bases at V and 0 bases at J, with 9 bases between the two ends. The CDR3 contains 15 residues. In DNA, the CDR3 is TGTGCCACCAGTGAACCAGATTTCTCTGGAAACACCATATATTTT. Its protein product is CATSEPDFSGNTIYF.

This chain joins TRBV7-3 and TRBJ2-3; 10 nucleotides align to TRBD2. This CDR3 has 14 residues. CDR1 is SGHTA and CDR2 is FQGTGA in the germline V gene. The J segment lost 10 bases and the V segment lost 5 bases, leaving 9 bases of the junction unmatched. The DNA of the CDR3 is TGTGCCAGCAGCCCCGGGACTAGCGAAAAATCGCAGTATTTT. This gives the protein CASSPGTSEKSQYF. Full variable domain (remainder filled in from reference TRBV7-3 and TRBJ2-3): GAGVSQTPSNKVTEKGKYVELRCDPISGHTALYWYRQSLGQGPEFLIYFQGTGAADDSGLPNDRFFAVRPEGSVSTLKIQRTERGDSAVYLCASSPGTSEKSQYFGPGTRLTVL.